The 17 T cell receptor beta chains below all came from one sample that was sequenced in a study of blood T cell repertoires in COVID-19. The protocol was immunoSEQ multiplex PCR, while the TCRdb copy is restricted to in-frame clones and leaves out a portion. The sample has around 97,000 clones; 87% are singletons. Source material: peripheral blood. These receptors were taken from a man between 45 and 60 years old in a cohort sampled during active COVID-19.

The CDR3 sequence: CASSLHTGGRGTEAFF. The DNA for the CDR3 is TGTGCCAGCAGCTTGCATACAGGGGGCCGCGGCACTGAAGCTTTCTTT. This chain joins TRBV5-8 and TRBJ1-1, with 9 nucleotides matching TRBD1. V lost 1 base to trimming and J lost 4 bases; unmatched junction nucleotides: 8. The CDR3 extends over 16 amino acids. The germline V gene encodes CDR1 SGHTS and CDR2 YDEGEE.

The chain is built from TRBV19 and TRBJ1-5; TRBD1 aligns across 8 bases. Germline lookup yields CDR1 LNHDA and CDR2 SQIVND (reference sequence). The length of the CDR3 is 16 residues. After removal of 7 bases from V and 6 bases from J, the junction contained 14 bases not matched to a gene. The CDR3 DNA reads TGTGCCAGTACGGTGGCGGCCAGGGGGCCCGGTCAGCCCCAGCATTTT. It encodes CASTVAARGPGQPQHF.

By its share, this clone is medium-sized (0.01 to 0.1%). The CDR3 sequence is CASSQGGQGVDEQYF. The CDR3 DNA sequence: TGTGCCAGCAGCCAAGGAGGACAGGGGGTAGACGAGCAGTACTTC. This chain links TRBV3-1 (or the pseudogene TRBV3-2) with TRBJ2-7; 10 bases are shared with TRBD1. Germline CDR1 reads LGHDT; CDR2 reads YNNKEL (reference sequence). The length of the CDR3 is 15 residues. Losses at the gene ends were 1 base for V and 5 bases for J; bases not matched to a gene: 5.

Notes on this clone: The germline gene is not matched at one end of the junction; a read error may be the cause. The chain joins TRBV5-1 to TRBJ2-3; TRBD2 aligns across 7 bases. The CDR3 totals 14 residues. CDR1 is SGHRS, CDR2 YFSETQ, per germline. CDR3 sequence: CASRLAGVADTQYF. The CDR3 region has the DNA TGCGCCAGCAGGTTGGCGGGGGTTGCAGATACGCAGTATTTT.

The chain has TRBV15 and TRBJ2-1; 11 bases fit TRBD2. The germline gives CDR1 LNHNV, CDR2 YYDKDF (reference sequence). This CDR3 contains 15 residues. J was trimmed by 7 bases and V by 4 bases; bases with no gene match: 6. The DNA of the CDR3 is TGTGCCACCAGCACACCTAGCGGGGGGCGGAATGAGCAGTTCTTC. Its translation: CATSTPSGGRNEQFF.

V usage is TRBV2 and J usage is TRBJ2-1, with no clear D. From germline, CDR1 is SNHLY and CDR2 FYNNEI. V was pared by 7 bases and J by 0 bases, with 7 bases between. The CDR3 consists of 13 residues. The CDR3 DNA reads as TGTGCCAGCAAGAGTCCCTCCTACAATGAGCAGTTCTTC. Amino acid sequence: CASKSPSYNEQFF.

The chain carries TRBV20-1 and TRBJ1-3; D remains unclear. The CDR3 loop spans 11 amino acids. The V and J ends lost 3 bases and 3 bases respectively, with 3 bases between them. Germline lookup yields CDR1 DFQATT and CDR2 SNEGSKA (reference sequence). CDR3 residues: CSASYGNTIYF. For the CDR3, the DNA is TGCAGTGCTAGCTATGGAAACACCATATATTTT.

The chain combines TRBV24-1 with TRBJ2-1; D may be TRBD1 (5 bases). The germline gives CDR1 KGHDR, CDR2 SFDVKD. This CDR3 is 14 amino acids long. Trimming shortened V by 5 bases and J by 6 bases, and 13 bases separated the two germline ends. In nucleotides, the CDR3 is TGTGCCACCAGTGGGACACCGGGTGGCAATGAGCAGTTCTTC. Its translation: CATSGTPGGNEQFF.

The CDR3 DNA is TGTGCCAGCAGCCAACCCACGGGATATGGCTACACCTTC. Its protein is CASSQPTGYGYTF. The chain carries TRBV7-8 and TRBJ1-2, with unresolved D. Germline CDR1 is SGHVS and CDR2 is FQNEAQ. The CDR3 has 13 amino acids. The V end lost 5 bases, the J end lost 5 bases, and 12 bases lay between the germline ends.

The V and J genes are TRBV7-9 and TRBJ2-3; TRBD2 might be the D (6 bases). In germline, CDR1 is SEHNR, CDR2 FQNEAQ (reference sequence). The CDR3 is 13 amino acids. V gave up 5 bases and J gave up 4 bases, with 10 bases separating them. The CDR3 region is CASSPDYSDTQYF. CDR3 sequence (DNA): TGTGCCAGCAGCCCGGACTACTCAGATACGCAGTATTTT.

The CDR3 here is CASSGTASAQETQYF. CDR3 DNA sequence: TGTGCCAGTAGCGGGACAGCTTCTGCTCAAGAGACCCAGTACTTC. V usage is TRBV19 and J usage is TRBJ2-5; 7 nucleotides line up with TRBD1. Trimming cost V 6 bases and J 2 bases; bases outside gene matches: 9. Germline V gene lookup returns CDR1 LNHDA and CDR2 SQIVND (reference sequence). The CDR3 spans 15 residues.

The V and J genes are TRBV28 and TRBJ1-1; TRBD1 is a possible D gene (5 bases). The germline V gene has CDR1 MDHEN and CDR2 SYDVKM. The V end was cut by 2 bases, the J end by 8 bases, with 15 bases between. The CDR3 sequence is 14 residues long. CDR3 in amino acids: CASSLRGPRLEAFF. As DNA, the CDR3 is TGTGCCAGCAGTTTAAGGGGCCCCAGACTCGAAGCTTTCTTT.

This clone appeared a single time. This chain uses TRBV7-9 with TRBJ2-7; no reliable D call. This CDR3 is 14 amino acids long. The germline V gene has CDR1 SEHNR and CDR2 FQNEAQ (reference sequence). V lost 5 bases, J lost 6 bases, and 17 bases lay in between. The chain's CDR3 is CASSPPGWASEQYV. CDR3 nucleotide sequence: TGTGCCAGCAGCCCCCCCGGTTGGGCCTCCGAGCAGTACGTC.

The V gene is TRBV5-5, the J gene TRBJ2-6; D ambiguous. The CDR3 has 15 residues. From germline, CDR1 is SGHKS and CDR2 YYEKEE (reference sequence). V lost 0 bases to trimming and J lost 3 bases, with 7 bases between them. The CDR3 loop is CASSLGGYGANVLTF. The CDR3 nucleotides read TGTGCCAGCAGCTTGGGAGGTTATGGGGCCAACGTCCTGACTTTC. The complete variable domain, with remaining parts taken from reference TRBV5-5 and TRBJ2-6, reads DAGVTQSPTHLIKTRGQQVTLRCSPISGHKSVSWYQQVLGQGPQFIFQYYEKEERGRGNFPDRFSARQFPNYSSELNVNALLLGDSALYLCASSLGGYGANVLTFGAGSRLTVL.

This chain's CDR3 is CSASDRSYNSPLHF. As DNA, the CDR3 is TGCAGTGCTAGTGACAGGTCCTATAATTCACCCCTCCACTTT. This chain links TRBV20-1 with TRBJ1-6; perhaps TRBD1 as D (6 bases). V was trimmed by 3 bases and J by 1 base, leaving 7 bases between them. The CDR3 is 14 amino acids. Germline V gene lookup returns CDR1 DFQATT and CDR2 SNEGSKA (reference sequence).

The rearrangement uses TRBV5-6 and TRBJ2-2; D not certain. Germline V lookup: CDR1 SGHDT, CDR2 YYEEEE. This CDR3 spans 16 amino acids. Trimming removed 1 base from V and 4 bases from J, with 14 bases in between. The CDR3 protein is CASSLLAVLSTGELFF. DNA for the CDR3: TGTGCCAGCAGCTTGCTTGCCGTCCTGAGCACCGGGGAGCTGTTTTTT.

V is TRBV6-5 and J is TRBJ1-3; unclear D gene. V lost 7 bases to trimming and J lost 0 bases, with 13 bases between them. There are 15 residues in the CDR3. The germline V gene has CDR1 MNHEY and CDR2 SVGAGI. CDR3 residues: CASTPSYGSGNTIYF. The DNA of the CDR3 is TGTGCCAGCACCCCGTCCTACGGCTCTGGAAACACCATATATTTT.